This is a list of T cell receptor beta chains from one sample in a study of blood T cell repertoires in COVID-19. The protocol was immunoSEQ multiplex PCR, while the TCRdb copy is restricted to in-frame clones and leaves out a portion. This table holds around 210,000 clones, 75% to 85% found once. Sequenced material: peripheral blood. The source of these receptors is a man aged 50 to 60 with COVID-19, enrolled during active disease. Both conserved end residues are part of each CDR3.

J gene: TRBJ1-1; V gene: TRBV6-5; CDR3 protein: CASRTELKWQAFF
J gene: TRBJ2-7; V gene: TRBV2; CDR3 protein: CASRQGAYEQYF
J gene: TRBJ2-2; V gene: TRBV5-1; CDR3 protein: CASSLGGADTGELFF
J gene: TRBJ2-7; V gene: TRBV9; CDR3 protein: CASSVGLAVEQYF
J gene: TRBJ1-2; V gene: TRBV4-1; CDR3 protein: CASSQTANYGYTF
J gene: TRBJ2-7; V gene: TRBV6-1; CDR3 protein: CASSEGSGGLLGQYF
J gene: TRBJ2-2; V gene: TRBV6-5; CDR3 protein: CASTRRNTGELFF
J gene: TRBJ1-1; V gene: TRBV9; CDR3 protein: CASSVEGGRAEAFF
J gene: TRBJ1-3; V gene: TRBV28; CDR3 protein: CASSPQGSGNTIYF
J gene: TRBJ2-7; V gene: TRBV6-5; CDR3 protein: CASGRRGAYEQYF
J gene: TRBJ2-1; V gene: TRBV7-7; CDR3 protein: CASSLGGGNYNEQFF
J gene: TRBJ1-3; V gene: TRBV12-3/TRBV12-4; CDR3 protein: CASRGIPGNTIYF
J gene: TRBJ2-3; V gene: TRBV7-9; CDR3 protein: CASSPGTAVTDTQYF
J gene: TRBJ1-1; V gene: TRBV30; CDR3 protein: CAWIGQPNTEAFF
J gene: TRBJ1-1; V gene: TRBV30; CDR3 protein: CAWERERAFF
J gene: TRBJ2-7; V gene: TRBV3-1/TRBV3-2; CDR3 protein: CASSLLAGAVEQYF
J gene: TRBJ2-7; V gene: TRBV11-2; CDR3 protein: CASSLEGQTYEQYF
J gene: TRBJ2-5; V gene: TRBV24-1; CDR3 protein: CATSDPQGKETQYF
J gene: TRBJ1-1; V gene: TRBV7-2; CDR3 protein: CASSPQGLTNTEAFF
J gene: TRBJ2-4; V gene: TRBV7-2; CDR3 protein: CASSLSSVGIQYF
J gene: TRBJ2-1; V gene: TRBV5-1; CDR3 protein: CASSRTTGSTYNEQFF
J gene: TRBJ2-5; V gene: TRBV18; CDR3 protein: CASSPRGQERETQYF
J gene: TRBJ2-1; V gene: TRBV20-1; CDR3 protein: CSASLSGGRVYNEQFF
J gene: TRBJ1-2; V gene: TRBV5-4; CDR3 protein: CASSLTTGLYGYTF
J gene: TRBJ2-5; V gene: TRBV3-1/TRBV3-2; CDR3 protein: CASSHSKETQYF
J gene: TRBJ2-2; V gene: TRBV27; CDR3 protein: CASSLYQGGETGELFF
J gene: TRBJ1-2; V gene: TRBV12-3/TRBV12-4; CDR3 protein: CASSLTREGYTF
J gene: TRBJ2-7; V gene: TRBV6-5; CDR3 protein: CASQHPGDYEQYF
J gene: TRBJ1-2; V gene: TRBV14; CDR3 protein: CASSQQGFLSGYTF
J gene: TRBJ1-4; V gene: TRBV25-1; CDR3 protein: CASGTGWEKLFF
J gene: TRBJ2-2; V gene: TRBV18; CDR3 protein: CASSPPYSGANTGELFF
J gene: TRBJ1-1; V gene: TRBV6-5; CDR3 protein: CASSYTGQGEAFF
J gene: TRBJ2-6; V gene: TRBV7-9; CDR3 protein: CASSLVTGASGANVLTF
J gene: TRBJ1-6; V gene: TRBV30; CDR3 protein: CAWTNSLGSPLHF
J gene: TRBJ2-5; V gene: TRBV7-2; CDR3 protein: CASSLGLAGGQETQYF
J gene: TRBJ2-3; V gene: TRBV24-1; CDR3 protein: CATSELRTGGSTDTQYF
J gene: TRBJ2-5; V gene: TRBV2; CDR3 protein: CASKKTGVETQYF
J gene: TRBJ2-6; V gene: TRBV2; CDR3 protein: CASSDHSGANVLTF
J gene: TRBJ2-7; V gene: TRBV5-4; CDR3 protein: CASSPSGGAYEQYF
J gene: TRBJ1-6; V gene: TRBV19; CDR3 protein: CATAGQGYNSPLHF
J gene: TRBJ1-6; V gene: TRBV27; CDR3 protein: CASRDTGSPSPLHF
J gene: TRBJ1-6; V gene: TRBV5-1; CDR3 protein: CASSSNGDSPLHF
J gene: TRBJ2-1; V gene: TRBV2; CDR3 protein: CAGRSRGATYNEQFF
J gene: TRBJ1-1; V gene: TRBV18; CDR3 protein: CASSPGQFQNTEAFF
J gene: TRBJ2-7; V gene: TRBV7-8; CDR3 protein: CASSLREGLHEQYF
J gene: TRBJ2-2; V gene: TRBV9; CDR3 protein: CASSPGGASHTGELFF
J gene: TRBJ1-3; V gene: TRBV10-3; CDR3 protein: CAISESFFGTGRRGNTIYF
J gene: TRBJ2-1; V gene: TRBV5-4; CDR3 protein: CASSLSRGTYNEQFF
J gene: TRBJ2-7; V gene: TRBV5-5; CDR3 protein: CASRPGRGSSYEQYF
J gene: TRBJ1-2; V gene: TRBV7-9; CDR3 protein: CASSPGQGRCTF
J gene: TRBJ2-1; V gene: TRBV28; CDR3 protein: CASTSWAHEQFF
J gene: TRBJ1-2; V gene: TRBV12-3/TRBV12-4; CDR3 protein: CASSFRGGYGYTF
J gene: TRBJ1-4; V gene: TRBV5-1; CDR3 protein: CASSRTASNEKLFF
J gene: TRBJ1-4; V gene: TRBV4-1; CDR3 protein: CASARGALEKLFF
J gene: TRBJ2-5; V gene: TRBV18; CDR3 protein: CASSPGRVGETQYF
J gene: TRBJ1-3; V gene: TRBV3-1/TRBV3-2; CDR3 protein: CASSQTGVGGNTIYF